This TCR beta chain was observed in a study of T cells in Graves' hyperthyroidism and ophthalmopathy. Whole-study findings and limits: Median prediction lead before ophthalmopathy onset was six to eight months with the model.

Of note for this clonotype: Antigen: not known.

CDR1 DFQATT and CDR2 SNEGSKA come from the germline V gene (reference sequence). This CDR3 spans 17 amino acids. V shed 0 bases, J shed 3 bases, and the junction held 10 bases outside the gene matches. Aged 18 to 65, the patients had hyperthyroidism that was newly diagnosed and had lasted under 2 months. RNA transcripts served as the template for amplifying TCR beta CDR3 regions. The HTBI primer set was used in a first-round RT-PCR of the TCR CDR3. TCRdb analysed the multiplex PCR reads with MiXCR anew, one entry per CDR3 protein. The table records roughly 380,000 distinct CDR3 sequences, roughly 15% of them present only once.

This chain links TRBV20-1 with TRBJ2-3; 9 bases align to TRBD2. The source of this sequence is a woman younger than 30 with Graves' hyperthyroidism. The sample taken for sequencing was blood. The CDR3 loop reads CSARDRSGRRGTDTQYF. CDR3 sequence (DNA): TGCAGTGCTAGAGATAGAAGCGGGAGGAGGGGGACAGATACGCAGTATTTT.